Given below is one TCR beta chain in context. The CDR3 has 14 amino acids. Looked up from germline, CDR1 is SGHAT and CDR2 is FQDESV (reference sequence). V lost 5 bases to trimming and J lost 7 bases; unmatched junction nucleotides: 10. The source of the sample is a study of PD-L1 blockade in urothelial cancer. In the study overall: Bladder-origin urothelial cancer in males described about 85% of the roughly 29 patients. Blood gave a median 141,255 T cells.

The data were produced by immunoSEQ multiplex PCR, yet TCRdb's version contains in-frame clones alone and is incomplete. The table includes fewer than 90,000 clones, approximately 90% detected once. Time point noted: peripheral blood 6 weeks after treatment start. Specimen: PBMCs, collected around atezolizumab (anti-PD-L1) treatment. The source of this sequence is a woman of 80 years or more with urothelial cancer. V usage is TRBV11-1 and J usage is TRBJ2-7; 8 bases align to TRBD1. This chain's CDR3 is CASSDNQGAGEQYF. Here the CDR3 DNA reads TGTGCCAGCAGCGATAACCAGGGGGCGGGAGAGCAGTACTTC.